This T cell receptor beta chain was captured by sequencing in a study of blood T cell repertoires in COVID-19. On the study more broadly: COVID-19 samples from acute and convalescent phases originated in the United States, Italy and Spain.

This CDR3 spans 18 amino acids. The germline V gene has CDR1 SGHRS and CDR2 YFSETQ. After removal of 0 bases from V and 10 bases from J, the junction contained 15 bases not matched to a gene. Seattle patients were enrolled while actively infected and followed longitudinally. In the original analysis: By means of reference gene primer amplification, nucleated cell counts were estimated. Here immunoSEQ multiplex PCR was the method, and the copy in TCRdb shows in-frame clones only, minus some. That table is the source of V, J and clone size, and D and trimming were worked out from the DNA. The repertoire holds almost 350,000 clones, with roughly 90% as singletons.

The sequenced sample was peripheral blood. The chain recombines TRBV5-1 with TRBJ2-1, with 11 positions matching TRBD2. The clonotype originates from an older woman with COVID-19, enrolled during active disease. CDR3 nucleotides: TGCGCCAGCAGCTTGGCCCTTGGGACTAGCGGCCCCCGGGGAGAGCAGTTCTTC. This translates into CASSLALGTSGPRGEQFF. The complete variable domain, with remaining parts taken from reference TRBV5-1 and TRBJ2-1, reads KAGVTQTPRYLIKTRGQQVTLSCSPISGHRSVSWYQQTPGQGLQFLFEYFSETQRNKGNFPGRFSGRQFSNSRSEMNVSTLELGDSALYLCASSLALGTSGPRGEQFFGPGTRLTVL.